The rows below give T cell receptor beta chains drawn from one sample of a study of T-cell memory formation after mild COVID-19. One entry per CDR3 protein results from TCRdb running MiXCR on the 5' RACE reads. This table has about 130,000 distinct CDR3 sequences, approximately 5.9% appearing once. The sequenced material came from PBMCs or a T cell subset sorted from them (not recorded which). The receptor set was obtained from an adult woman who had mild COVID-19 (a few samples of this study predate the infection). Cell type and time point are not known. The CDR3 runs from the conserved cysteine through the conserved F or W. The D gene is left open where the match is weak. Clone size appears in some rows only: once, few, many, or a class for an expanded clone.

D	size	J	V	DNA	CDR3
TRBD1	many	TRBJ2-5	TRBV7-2	TGTGCCAGCAGCCAGGGGGATCACCAAGAGACCCAGTACTTC	CASSQGDHQETQYF
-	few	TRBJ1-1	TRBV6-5	TGTGCCAGCAGTTCCTCCGGGACGTCAGAGTGGGCTGAAGCTTTCTTT	CASSSSGTSEWAEAFF
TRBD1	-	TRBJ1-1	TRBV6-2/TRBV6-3	TGTGCCAGCGCTTTACAGGGGCTCACTGAAGCTTTCTTT	CASALQGLTEAFF
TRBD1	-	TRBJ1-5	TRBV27	TGTGCCAGCAGTTCCTTAACAGGGGGGAGCAATCAGCCCCAGCATTTT	CASSSLTGGSNQPQHF
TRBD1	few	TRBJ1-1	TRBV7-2	TGTGCCAGCAGCCTCATAGGGGGGACAGTGACTGAAGCTTTCTTT	CASSLIGGTVTEAFF
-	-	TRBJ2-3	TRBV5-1	TGCGCCAGCAGCTCCGACAGCGGCACAGATACGCAGTATTTT	CASSSDSGTDTQYF
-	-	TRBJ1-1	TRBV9	TGTGCCAGCAGCCCAAACACGGGGGGGGACACTGAAGCTTTCTTT	CASSPNTGGDTEAFF
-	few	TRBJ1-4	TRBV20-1	TGCAGTGCTAGAGAAGCAACTAATGAAAAACTGTTTTTT	CSAREATNEKLFF
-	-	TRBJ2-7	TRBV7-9	TGTGCCAGCAGCTTAGAATCAGGGGCCTACGAGCAGTACTTC	CASSLESGAYEQYF
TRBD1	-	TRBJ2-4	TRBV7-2	TGTGCCAGCAGTCCATACAGGGGGGAGAAAAACATTCAGTACTTC	CASSPYRGEKNIQYF
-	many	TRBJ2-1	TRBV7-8	TGTGCCAGCAGCTTAGGGATCGGGATAGGACCTCTCTACAATGAGCAGTTCTTC	CASSLGIGIGPLYNEQFF
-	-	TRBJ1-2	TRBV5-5	TGTGCCAGCAGCTTGTGGGAACGATATGGCTACACCTTC	CASSLWERYGYTF
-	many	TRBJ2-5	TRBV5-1	TGCGCCAGCAGCTTGGATCAGGGGCGTGAGACCCAGTACTTC	CASSLDQGRETQYF
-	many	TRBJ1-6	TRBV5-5	TGTGCCAGCCGGGAGATTAATTCACCCCTCCACTTT	CASREINSPLHF
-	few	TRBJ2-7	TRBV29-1	TGCAGCGTCCTAACCGGGGCCTACGAGCAGTACTTC	CSVLTGAYEQYF
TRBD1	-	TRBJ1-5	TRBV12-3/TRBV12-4	TGTGCCAGCAGTTTGCGGGACAGGGGGCGCGGTCAGCCCCAGCATTTT	CASSLRDRGRGQPQHF
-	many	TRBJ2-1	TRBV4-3	TGCGCCAGCAGCCTCCGGGGCCTGAATGAGCAGTTCTTC	CASSLRGLNEQFF
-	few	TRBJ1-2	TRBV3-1	TGTGCCAGCAGCCATACTTTCGAGGGACTTGGTGGCTACACCTTC	CASSHTFEGLGGYTF
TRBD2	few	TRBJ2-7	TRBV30	TGTGCCTGGAGTCTTCCCGCGGGACTAGCGGGTAAACTAGGCGAGCAGTACTTC	CAWSLPAGLAGKLGEQYF
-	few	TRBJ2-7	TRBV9	TGTGCCAGCAGCGTAGCTGGCACCAGTCGGGAGCAGTACTTC	CASSVAGTSREQYF
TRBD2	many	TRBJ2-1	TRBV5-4	TGTGCCAGCAGCTTGGCGGCGAGCGGGAGGGCCATTGAGCAGTTCTTC	CASSLAASGRAIEQFF
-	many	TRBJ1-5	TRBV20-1	TGCAGTGCTAGTCGGTCAGACTTGCCTTATAGCAATCAGCCCCAGCATTTT	CSASRSDLPYSNQPQHF
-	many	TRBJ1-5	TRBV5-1	TGCGCCAGCAGCTTGGTCCCGGGGACCAATCAGCCCCAGCATTTT	CASSLVPGTNQPQHF
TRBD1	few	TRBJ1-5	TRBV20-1	TGCAGTGCTAGACAGGGGGCTAGGGGCAATCAGCCCCAGCATTTT	CSARQGARGNQPQHF
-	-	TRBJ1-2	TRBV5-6	TGTGCCAGCAGCCCTGGATATTACTCGTATGGCTACACCTTC	CASSPGYYSYGYTF
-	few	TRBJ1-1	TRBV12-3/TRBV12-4	TGTGCCAGCAGGCCCAGCCCCATGAACACTGAAGCTTTCTTT	CASRPSPMNTEAFF
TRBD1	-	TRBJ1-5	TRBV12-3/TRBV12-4	TGTGCCAGCAGGACAGGGAATTATCAGCCCCAGCATTTT	CASRTGNYQPQHF
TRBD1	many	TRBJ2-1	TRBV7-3	TGTGCCAGCAGCTTAAATCCGGGACAGCGTAATGAGCAGTTCTTC	CASSLNPGQRNEQFF
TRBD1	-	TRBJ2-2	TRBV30	TGTGCCTGGACCGAAGGGGGCCTACGGACCGGGGAGCTGTTTTTT	CAWTEGGLRTGELFF
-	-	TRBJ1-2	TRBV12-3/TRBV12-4	TGTGCCAGCAGTTTGGGCAACTGTGGCTACACCTTC	CASSLGNCGYTF
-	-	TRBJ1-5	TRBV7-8	TGTGCCAGCAGCTTAGAGGATAGCAATCAGCCCCAGCATTTT	CASSLEDSNQPQHF
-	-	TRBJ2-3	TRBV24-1	TGTGCCACCAGTGATTTCGGGTCCACAGATACGCAGTATTTT	CATSDFGSTDTQYF
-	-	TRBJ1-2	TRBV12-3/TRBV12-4	TGTGCCAGCCAAGGTTCTTATGGCTACACCTTC	CASQGSYGYTF
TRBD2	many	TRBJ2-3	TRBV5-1	TGCGCCAGCAGCCGTACGAGCGGGAGTGGCACAGATACGCAGTATTTT	CASSRTSGSGTDTQYF
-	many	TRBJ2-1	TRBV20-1	TGCAGTGCTAAAGGGGGCAATGAGCAGTTCTTC	CSAKGGNEQFF
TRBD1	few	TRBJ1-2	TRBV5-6	TGTGCCAGCACCTTGGGACAGGGCGATGGCTACACCTTC	CASTLGQGDGYTF
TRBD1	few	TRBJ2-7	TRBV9	TGTGCCAGCAGCGTAGAGGGCGTGACAGGGAGCTCCTACGAGCAGTACTTC	CASSVEGVTGSSYEQYF
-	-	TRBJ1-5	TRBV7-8	TGTGCCAGCAGCGATCAGGGCCTTAGCAATCAGCCCCAGCATTTT	CASSDQGLSNQPQHF
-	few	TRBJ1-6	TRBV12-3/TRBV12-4	TGTGCCAGCAGTCTCGGCCCGTCGGCACCCCTCCACTTT	CASSLGPSAPLHF
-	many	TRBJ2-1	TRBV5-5	TGTGCCAGCAGCTTGGGTAGGGGTTACGATGGGGATGAGCAGTTCTTC	CASSLGRGYDGDEQFF
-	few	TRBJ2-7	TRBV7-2	TGTGCCAGCAGCCGAATCTACGAGCAGTACTTC	CASSRIYEQYF
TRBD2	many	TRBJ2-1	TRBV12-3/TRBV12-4	TGTGCCAGCAGTCTTAGCGGGAGCAATGAGCAGTTCTTC	CASSLSGSNEQFF
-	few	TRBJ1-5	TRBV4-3	TGCGCCAGCAGCCAAGAAGGCGGGAACAATCAGCCCCAGCATTTT	CASSQEGGNNQPQHF
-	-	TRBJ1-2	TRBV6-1	TGTGCCAGCAGCCCCGTGGGGGGGAAAAATGGCTACACCTTC	CASSPVGGKNGYTF
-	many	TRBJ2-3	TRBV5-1	TGCGCCAGCAGCACCGGACTACCCAGCACAGATACGCAGTATTTT	CASSTGLPSTDTQYF
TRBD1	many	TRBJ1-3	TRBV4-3	TGCGCCAGCAGCCAAGAACGTGGGAGAGGGACAGCCTCTGGAAACACCATATATTTT	CASSQERGRGTASGNTIYF
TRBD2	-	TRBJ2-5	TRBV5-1	TGCGCCAGCAGCCCCAACAAGGCGGGGGGGCAAGAGACCCAGTACTTC	CASSPNKAGGQETQYF
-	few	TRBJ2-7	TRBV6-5	TGTGCCAGCAGTTACTCGAACAGGGCTGGCGCTGACCTGTACTTC	CASSYSNRAGADLYF
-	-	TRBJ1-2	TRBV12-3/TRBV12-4	TGTGCCAGCAGCTCGAACGCACTCCGTAACTATGGCTACACCTTC	CASSSNALRNYGYTF
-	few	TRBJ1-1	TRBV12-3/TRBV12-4	TGTGCCAGCAGTTTAAGGGAGGACACTGAAGCTTTCTTT	CASSLREDTEAFF
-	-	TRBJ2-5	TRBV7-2	TGTGCCAGCAGCCTCCAGGTCGGCGAGACCCAGTACTTC	CASSLQVGETQYF
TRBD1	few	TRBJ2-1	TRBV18	TGTGCCAGCTCATCAGGACAGGTTGTCTACAATGAGCAGTTCTTC	CASSSGQVVYNEQFF